Presented here are 17 T cell receptor beta chains from one specimen sequenced in a study of identical twins. TCRdb independently ran MiXCR on the 5' RACE reads; one entry per CDR3 protein. The sample consists of some 1,700,000 distinct CDR3 sequences, roughly 35% of them appearing once. The sequenced sample consisted of cord blood. The receptors originated from a newborn girl in good health.

A word on this clonotype: The germline gene is not matched at one end of the junction; a read error may be the cause. As DNA, the CDR3 is TGTGCCAGCAGTTCGAGCTACGTAGCCAAAAACATTCACTACTTC. This translates into CASSSSYVAKNIHYF. The chain employs TRBV6-5 and TRBJ2-4; no firm D call. Germline V gene data show CDR1 as MNHEY and CDR2 as SVGAGI. This CDR3 comprises 15 residues.

The chain joins TRBV5-1 to TRBJ2-5, with D maybe TRBD2 (6 bases). The CDR3 sequence is 12 residues long. Trimming stripped 0 bases from V and 11 bases from J, with 11 bases between. The germline V gene has CDR1 SGHRS and CDR2 YFSETQ. The CDR3 is CASSLAWGEQYF. The CDR3 DNA is TGCGCCAGCAGCTTGGCTTGGGGGGAGCAGTACTTC.

This clonotype has only a few counts. The V and J genes are TRBV20-1 and TRBJ2-7; D possibly uses TRBD1 or TRBD2 (5 bases each). Germline V CDR1 and CDR2: DFQATT, SNEGSKA (reference sequence). The CDR3 runs to 14 residues. V lost 7 bases and J lost 2, with 18 bases in between. The CDR3 nucleotides are TGCAGTGGACGGGACCCAAAAGGGGCCTACGAGCAGTACTTC. Amino acids: CSGRDPKGAYEQYF.

J is TRBJ2-5 and V is TRBV28, with D perhaps being TRBD1 or TRBD2 (5 bases each). This CDR3 comprises 13 residues. Germline V lookup: CDR1 MDHEN, CDR2 SYDVKM. V dropped 3 bases and J dropped 5 bases, with 10 bases sitting between them. CDR3 protein: CASSFGDAETQYF. CDR3 bases: TGTGCCAGCAGTTTTGGGGACGCCGAGACCCAGTACTTC.

The table lists this clonotype with a few counts. This rearrangement joins TRBV20-1 to TRBJ2-1; 14 bases fit TRBD2. Trimming removed 0 bases from V and 8 bases from J; junction bases left unmatched: 6. This CDR3 has 16 amino acids. Germline-derived CDR1 and CDR2 are DFQATT and SNEGSKA (reference sequence). The CDR3 sequence is CSARDLGLAGGHEQFF. The CDR3 DNA follows: TGCAGTGCTAGAGATCTTGGACTAGCGGGAGGCCATGAGCAGTTCTTC.

This clonotype has a handful of counts. J is TRBJ1-1 and V is TRBV5-1; weak D call: TRBD1 (6 bases). The germline V gene encodes CDR1 SGHRS and CDR2 YFSETQ. The CDR3 spans 14 residues. Trimming pared 4 bases from V and 0 bases from J, leaving 10 bases between. The CDR3 DNA sequence: TGCGCCAGCAGCGCCCGGACAGTGAACACTGAAGCTTTCTTT. Its protein product is CASSARTVNTEAFF.

This clonotype has a handful of counts. V gene TRBV20-1 combines with J gene TRBJ2-5; D not certain. This CDR3 comprises 13 residues. V lost 6 bases, J lost 5 bases, and 16 bases lay in between. Germline V gives CDR1 DFQATT, CDR2 SNEGSKA (reference sequence). CDR3 nucleotides: TGCAGTGCCCCTTCCCCCCTTAAGGAGACCCAGTACTTC. It encodes CSAPSPLKETQYF.

This rearrangement joins TRBV28 to TRBJ2-3, with 8 bases identical to TRBD2. Trimming took 6 bases from V and 8 from J; bases not matched to a gene: 13. CDR1 is MDHEN, CDR2 SYDVKM, per germline. The CDR3 consists of 15 residues. CDR3 sequence: CASSGPGGPDGTQYF. Here the CDR3 DNA reads TGTGCCAGCAGCGGTCCGGGGGGGCCTGACGGTACGCAGTATTTT.

The rearrangement links TRBV19 to TRBJ1-1, with D unclear. CDR1 and CDR2 from the germline V gene are LNHDA and SQIVND (reference sequence). The CDR3 is 14 residues long. The germline V and J ends were trimmed by 3 bases and 0 bases, with 8 bases remaining between them. CDR3 in amino acids: CASSILLMNTEAFF. DNA for the CDR3: TGTGCCAGTAGTATCCTCCTGATGAACACTGAAGCTTTCTTT.

In this sample, this clonotype turned up a few times. The chain combines TRBV7-2 with TRBJ1-2, with D hard to call. V lost 1 base to trimming and J lost 7 bases, with 13 bases between them. The CDR3 has 14 amino acids. The germline V gene has CDR1 SGHTA and CDR2 FQGNSA. The CDR3 sequence: CASSLDQSSSGYTF. The CDR3 DNA reads as TGTGCCAGCAGCTTAGACCAGTCTTCCAGTGGCTACACCTTC.

This clonotype was recorded only once. The chain recombines TRBV7-6 with TRBJ2-3; TRBD2 agrees at 8 bases. This CDR3 has 16 amino acids. Germline V gives CDR1 SGHVS, CDR2 FNYEAQ. The J segment lost 4 bases and the V segment lost 0 bases, leaving 6 bases of the junction unmatched. CDR3 in amino acids: CASSLAHWREADTQYF. CDR3 DNA: TGTGCCAGCAGCTTAGCGCACTGGCGGGAGGCAGATACGCAGTATTTT.

J is TRBJ1-5 and V is TRBV6-5; tentatively, D is TRBD1 (5 bases). The V end lost 6 bases, the J end lost 3 bases, and 15 bases lay between the germline ends. The length of the CDR3 is 15 residues. Germline CDR1 reads MNHEY; CDR2 reads SVGAGI. CDR3 DNA: TGTGCCAGCAGGGAACTTGGGACGGCCAATCAGCCCCAGCATTTT. Translating it yields CASRELGTANQPQHF.

There are many counts of this clonotype. V and J are TRBV4-2 and TRBJ2-3; 11 bases are shared with TRBD2. The junction had 8 bases not matched to a gene; V was cut back by 1 base and J by 8 bases. Germline values: CDR1 LGHNA, CDR2 YNFKEQ. This CDR3 contains 16 residues. Here the CDR3 DNA reads TGTGCCAGCAGCCAAGCAGGAACTAGCGGGAGATCTACGCAGTATTTT. Protein sequence: CASSQAGTSGRSTQYF.

V is TRBV6-5 and J is TRBJ1-2; D is perhaps TRBD1 (5 bases). CDR3 length: 15 residues. Between the trimmed V and J ends, which lost 5 bases and 3 bases, there was a span of 16 bases. Germline values: CDR1 MNHEY, CDR2 SVGAGI. The CDR3 nucleotides are TGTGCCAGCAGTCCTTGGCCAGGAGGGGACTATGGCTACACCTTC. Translating it yields CASSPWPGGDYGYTF.

This chain links TRBV2 with TRBJ2-7; D remains ambiguous. Germline V gives CDR1 SNHLY, CDR2 FYNNEI. V dropped 5 bases and J dropped 4 bases, with 12 bases sitting between them. The CDR3 sequence is 13 residues long. The CDR3 loop is CASSSELGYEQYF. The CDR3 DNA reads TGTGCCAGCAGTTCGGAGCTCGGATACGAGCAGTACTTC.

This clonotype was observed a few times. The chain recombines TRBV12-3 or TRBV12-4 with TRBJ2-3, with D unclear. CDR3 length: 14 amino acids. Trimming took 8 bases from V and 0 from J, leaving 12 bases between them. This CDR3 reads CASRWLTSTDTQYF. The CDR3 DNA sequence: TGTGCCAGCCGGTGGCTGACGAGCACAGATACGCAGTATTTT.

Only a few counts were recorded for this clonotype. The chain combines TRBV12-3 or TRBV12-4 with TRBJ1-2; no firm D call. The CDR3 runs to 18 residues. Deletions cut 3 bases from V and 2 bases from J, with 22 bases between. Here the CDR3 reads CASSFVSWMGVGNYGYTF. The DNA of the CDR3 is TGTGCCAGCAGTTTCGTTAGTTGGATGGGAGTCGGGAACTATGGCTACACCTTC.